A single sample gave rise to the 20 T cell receptor beta chains below, sequenced in a study of lymphopenia after photon versus proton radiotherapy. Profiling relied on immunoSEQ multiplex PCR, and the TCRdb table lists in-frame clones only, not all of them. In the table there are approximately 160,000 clones, 88% of which are singletons. Source: peripheral blood, taken from a patient treated with photon-based radiotherapy. All receptors come from a man over 45 with gastric cancer.

The chain carries TRBV7-2 and TRBJ2-7; D is possibly TRBD2 (6 bases). The CDR3 is 15 residues long. Looked up from germline, CDR1 is SGHTA and CDR2 is FQGNSA. V was trimmed by 3 bases and J by 0 bases, leaving 12 bases between them. CDR3 sequence: CASSFFLAFSYEQYF. Written as DNA, the CDR3 is TGTGCCAGCAGCTTCTTTCTAGCGTTCTCCTACGAGCAGTACTTC.

This clone was observed a single time. The CDR3 spells CASSIDLPHQPQHF. CDR3 coding DNA: TGTGCCAGTAGTATAGATCTGCCCCATCAGCCCCAGCATTTT. The chain uses TRBV19 and TRBJ1-5; D remains ambiguous. Germline assignment: CDR1 LNHDA and CDR2 SQIVND (reference sequence). The length of the CDR3 is 14 residues. Trimming shortened V by 0 bases and J by 5 bases, and 8 bases separated the two germline ends. Together with reference TRBV19 and TRBJ1-5, the CDR3 gives the full variable domain: DGGITQSPKYLFRKEGQNVTLSCEQNLNHDAMYWYRQDPGQGLRLIYYSQIVNDFQKGDIAEGYSVSREKKESFPLTVTSAQKNPTAFYLCASSIDLPHQPQHFGDGTRLSIL.

V usage is TRBV18 and J usage is TRBJ2-7, with a possible D match to TRBD1 (5 bases). CDR3 length: 15 amino acids. V was shortened by 2 bases and J by 3 bases, with 14 bases between the two germline ends. Per the germline V gene, CDR1 is KGHSH and CDR2 is LQKENI. The CDR3 bases are TGTGCCAGCTCACCATCGAGCTGGGGCATCTACGAGCAGTACTTC. Protein product: CASSPSSWGIYEQYF.

The rearrangement joins TRBV7-9 to TRBJ2-5; 12 nucleotides line up with TRBD1. Per germline, CDR1 SEHNR and CDR2 FQNEAQ (reference sequence). The CDR3 spans 16 residues. V shed 4 bases, J shed 5 bases, and the junction held 8 bases outside the gene matches. As DNA, the CDR3 is TGTGCCAGCAGCTCGAGGGACAGGGGGCCCTTGGAGACCCAGTACTTC. Its protein product is CASSSRDRGPLETQYF.

J is TRBJ2-7 and V is TRBV10-3, with 7 bases identical to TRBD1. The CDR3 length is 13 residues. V dropped 5 bases and J dropped 5; count of bases not matched to a gene: 6. Per the germline V gene, CDR1 is ENHRY and CDR2 is SYGVKD. The CDR3 here is CAISLGTANEQYF. In DNA form, the CDR3 reads TGTGCCATCAGTCTTGGGACAGCGAACGAGCAGTACTTC.

Notes on this clone: Other DNA variants within this sample encode the same CDR3. The genes are TRBV18 and TRBJ1-4; TRBD1 might be the D (5 bases). The CDR3 spans 13 residues. V lost 2 bases to trimming and J lost 6 bases, with 7 bases between them. Per the germline V gene, CDR1 is KGHSH and CDR2 is LQKENI. CDR3 sequence reads: CASSPGADEKLFF. The CDR3 DNA reads TGTGCCAGCTCACCAGGGGCGGATGAAAAACTGTTTTTT.

The chain is built from TRBV27 and TRBJ2-5; 9 bases are a match to TRBD1. The CDR3 is made up of 14 amino acids. V shed 3 bases and J 5 bases; nucleotides not matched to a gene: 4. Germline CDR1 MNHEY, CDR2 SMNVEV (reference sequence). DNA for the CDR3: TGTGCCAGCAGTTTGACAGGGGGGTCGGAGACCCAGTACTTC. This gives the protein CASSLTGGSETQYF.

The J gene is TRBJ2-1, the V gene TRBV4-3; 10 bases match TRBD2. Trimming took 4 bases from V and 11 from J; bases not matched to a gene: 5. This CDR3 is built from 13 residues. Germline assignment: CDR1 LGHNA and CDR2 YSLEER. The CDR3 reads CASSPRTSGKQFF. The CDR3 DNA sequence: TGCGCCAGCAGCCCCCGGACTAGCGGCAAGCAGTTCTTC.

This clone was detected a few times. The chain is built from TRBV5-1 and TRBJ1-2; D perhaps matches TRBD1 (6 bases). The CDR3 is made up of 14 amino acids. V was shortened by 0 bases and J by 8 bases, with 14 bases between the two germline ends. Germline values: CDR1 SGHRS, CDR2 YFSETQ. The CDR3 DNA follows: TGCGCCAGCAGCTTGGAAGGCAGGGGATTGGGCTACACCTTC. Translation gives CASSLEGRGLGYTF. Full variable domain (remainder filled in from reference TRBV5-1 and TRBJ1-2): KAGVTQTPRYLIKTRGQQVTLSCSPISGHRSVSWYQQTPGQGLQFLFEYFSETQRNKGNFPGRFSGRQFSNSRSEMNVSTLELGDSALYLCASSLEGRGLGYTFGSGTRLTVV.

V and J are TRBV28 and TRBJ2-3, with 7 nucleotides matching TRBD1. Germline CDR1 MDHEN, CDR2 SYDVKM. J lost 14 bases, V lost 5 bases, and 13 bases had no gene match. The CDR3 loop spans 13 amino acids. CDR3 in DNA: TGTGCCAGCAGTGCTGGGACAGACGTACGCACGTATTTT. It encodes CASSAGTDVRTYF.

This chain uses TRBV6-1 with TRBJ1-5; D gene unclear. The V gene's germline CDR1 is MNHNS and CDR2 SASEGT. The V and J ends lost 3 bases and 3 bases respectively, with 15 bases between them. This CDR3 is built from 16 residues. The DNA for the CDR3 is TGTGCCAGCAGTGATGGCTTAAGGGCAAACAATCAGCCCCAGCATTTT. This codes for CASSDGLRANNQPQHF.

V gene TRBV6-5 combines with J gene TRBJ1-4; 8 bases are shared with TRBD1. The CDR3 has 14 residues. J gave up 8 bases and V 4 bases, and 6 bases lay outside the gene matches. The germline V gene has CDR1 MNHEY and CDR2 SVGAGI. The CDR3 nucleotides are TGTGCCAGCAGTTTGACAGGGGAAGGGGAAAAACTGTTTTTT. Residues: CASSLTGEGEKLFF.

CDR3 coding DNA: TGTGCCAGCAGCTCACAAAGGTACGAGCAGTACTTC. Amino acids: CASSSQRYEQYF. The chain links TRBV7-2 to TRBJ2-7; D is ambiguous. From germline, CDR1 is SGHTA and CDR2 FQGNSA. The V end lost 4 bases, the J end lost 4 bases, and 8 bases lay between the germline ends. This CDR3 comprises 12 residues.

The rearrangement uses TRBV6-5 and TRBJ2-2, with D unclear. The length of the CDR3 is 16 residues. V dropped 0 bases and J dropped 0 bases, with 8 bases sitting between them. Germline V lookup: CDR1 MNHEY, CDR2 SVGAGI. For the CDR3, the DNA is TGTGCCAGCAGTTACTCGATGCCCTCGAACACCGGGGAGCTGTTTTTT. Translated, it gives CASSYSMPSNTGELFF.

The chain has TRBV29-1 and TRBJ2-7; TRBD1 agrees at 9 bases. Germline CDR1 SQVTM, CDR2 ANQGSEA. CDR3 length: 13 residues. Trimming cost V 6 bases and J 4 bases; bases outside gene matches: 7. CDR3 sequence reads: CSVAGQGRYEQYF. CDR3 DNA sequence: TGCAGCGTCGCCGGACAGGGGAGGTACGAGCAGTACTTC.

The V and J genes are TRBV28 and TRBJ1-4, with D unresolved. Per germline, CDR1 MDHEN and CDR2 SYDVKM. This CDR3 has 17 amino acids. Deletions cut 4 bases from V and 8 bases from J, with 23 bases between. CDR3 protein: CASSSTQEVFSREKLFF. Written as DNA, the CDR3 is TGTGCCAGCAGTTCAACCCAAGAAGTCTTCTCGAGGGAAAAACTGTTTTTT. The variable domain in full, completed from reference TRBV28 and TRBJ1-4, reads DVKVTQSSRYLVKRTGEKVFLECVQDMDHENMFWYRQDPGLGLRLIYFSYDVKMKEKGDIPEGYSVSREKKERFSLILESASTNQTSMYLCASSSTQEVFSREKLFFGSGTQLSVL.

The rearrangement uses TRBV7-2 and TRBJ1-2; 7 bases align to TRBD1. V trimming: 3 bases; J trimming: 4 bases; junction bases outside the gene matches: 5. CDR1 is SGHTA, CDR2 FQGNSA, per germline. CDR3 length equals 14 residues. For the CDR3, the DNA is TGTGCCAGCAGCTTGGACAGGTTCCGCTATGGCTACACCTTC. As protein: CASSLDRFRYGYTF.

The gene calls are TRBV5-4 and TRBJ2-6; TRBD2 might be the D (5 bases). This CDR3 spans 14 amino acids. CDR1 SGHNT and CDR2 YYREEE come from the germline V gene (reference sequence). V was clipped by 5 bases and J by 3 bases, with 9 bases between them. The CDR3 region has the DNA TGTGCCAGCAGTCTCGGGGATGGGGCCAACGTCCTGACTTTC. Its translation: CASSLGDGANVLTF.

The V call is TRBV30, the J call TRBJ1-1, with TRBD1 as a possible D gene (5 bases). V was clipped by 1 base and J by 3 bases, with 18 bases between them. Germline values: CDR1 GTSNPN, CDR2 SVGIG (reference sequence). The CDR3 covers 16 residues. CDR3 sequence (DNA): TGTGCCTGGAGTGGAGACGGAGGGGATTATTACACTGAAGCTTTCTTT. Encoded protein: CAWSGDGGDYYTEAFF.

The V call is TRBV2, the J call TRBJ2-2, with D perhaps matching TRBD1 (7 bases). Germline V gene sequence: CDR1 SNHLY, CDR2 FYNNEI. The CDR3 length is 17 residues. V was pared by 2 bases and J by 2 bases, with 15 bases between. CDR3 sequence (DNA): TGTGCCAGCAGTGAAAGGGCGGGACAGATTAACACCGGGGAGCTGTTTTTT. This gives the protein CASSERAGQINTGELFF.